Below, 18 T cell receptor beta chains from the same sample are listed, as sequenced in a study of a mutant IDH1 vaccine in newly diagnosed glioma. Antigens for these TCRs are unknown. Measured with immunoSEQ multiplex PCR; TCRdb has only the in-frame clones, and not every one. Here the sample spans some 30,000 clones, 90% being singletons. The time point was: week 11, during vaccination. Each vaccine dose was 300 ug of mutant IDH1 20-mer peptide, with topical imiquimod. Here the sequenced sample was PBMCs, taken from a glioma patient whose treatment included an IDH1 peptide vaccine. The receptors were sampled from a man aged 18 to 30 with glioma.

DNA for the CDR3: TGCAGCGGGACGGGACACTTGAACACTGAAGCTTTCTTT. Translation gives CSGTGHLNTEAFF. The V gene is TRBV29-1, the J gene TRBJ1-1, with D possibly matching TRBD1 (6 bases). The ends were cut back, 7 bases at V and 0 bases at J, with 12 bases in the middle. Germline V CDR1 and CDR2: SQVTM, ANQGSEA. This CDR3 comprises 13 residues. Based on the CDR3 plus reference TRBV29-1 and TRBJ1-1, the full variable domain is SAVISQKPSRDICQRGTSLTIQCQVDSQVTMMFWYRQQPGQSLTLIATANQGSEATYESGFVIDKFPISRPNLTFSTLTVSNMSPEDSSIYLCSGTGHLNTEAFFGQGTRLTVV.

The gene calls are TRBV30 and TRBJ1-4, with D possibly being TRBD1 (5 bases). The germline CDR1 and CDR2 sequences are GTSNPN and SVGIG (reference sequence). This CDR3 region has 14 residues. The V end lost 3 bases, the J end lost 8 bases, and 16 bases lay between the germline ends. The CDR3 coding sequence is TGTGCCTGGAGCCAGCCGGGACCGCGGGAAAAACTGTTTTTT. It is translated as CAWSQPGPREKLFF. Full variable domain (missing parts from reference TRBV30 and TRBJ1-4): SQTIHQWPATLVQPVGSPLSLECTVEGTSNPNLYWYRQAAGRGLQLLFYSVGIGQISSEVPQNLSASRPQDRQFILSSKKLLLSDSGFYLCAWSQPGPREKLFFGSGTQLSVL.

This clone was detected a few times. J is TRBJ2-7 and V is TRBV4-3; D perhaps matches TRBD1 (6 bases). The V gene's germline CDR1 is LGHNA and CDR2 YSLEER. CDR3 length equals 14 residues. V lost 1 base and J 6 bases, leaving 13 bases between the germline ends. CDR3 amino acids: CASSQASTGAEQYF. In DNA form, the CDR3 reads TGCGCCAGCAGCCAAGCCTCGACAGGCGCCGAGCAGTACTTC.

This sequence joins TRBV13 and TRBJ2-1; D is unclear. The germline V gene has CDR1 PRHDT and CDR2 FYEKMQ (reference sequence). CDR3 length: 13 amino acids. The V gene lost 0 bases and the J gene lost 6 bases, with 6 bases spanning the gap. The CDR3 sequence: CASSLGQLNEQFF. In DNA, the CDR3 is TGTGCCAGCAGCTTAGGTCAGCTCAATGAGCAGTTCTTC.

The chain's CDR3 is CASSQDRGWGNIQYF. The CDR3 DNA sequence: TGCGCCAGCAGCCAAGATCGGGGGTGGGGAAACATTCAGTACTTC. The chain links TRBV4-3 to TRBJ2-4, with D possibly matching TRBD2 (6 bases). The CDR3 spans 15 residues. Germline V gene lookup returns CDR1 LGHNA and CDR2 YSLEER. V was cut by 0 bases and J by 6 bases, with 12 bases left in between.

This clone was observed a single time. The rearrangement links TRBV10-3 to TRBJ2-7, with 8 bases aligning to TRBD2. V shed 10 bases, J shed 4 bases, and the junction held 9 bases outside the gene matches. The CDR3 length is 13 residues. CDR1 and CDR2 from the germline V gene are ENHRY and SYGVKD. The CDR3 protein is CATVSGSGYEQYF. The CDR3 DNA reads TGTGCCACCGTAAGCGGGAGTGGTTACGAGCAGTACTTC.

This chain uses TRBV14 with TRBJ1-1, with D maybe TRBD1 (5 bases). Germline loops: CDR1 SGHDN, CDR2 FVKESK. Trimming took 4 bases from V and 1 from J, leaving 10 bases between them. This CDR3 contains 14 residues. This CDR3 is CASSLGLSNTEAFF. CDR3 nucleotides: TGTGCCAGCAGCCTGGGACTTTCGAACACTGAAGCTTTCTTT.

V is TRBV7-9 and J is TRBJ2-7; D is unresolved. This CDR3 has 12 amino acids. Germline CDR1 reads SEHNR; CDR2 reads FQNEAQ (reference sequence). V dropped 1 base and J dropped 1 base, with 2 bases sitting between them. DNA of the CDR3: TGTGCCAGCAGCTTAGGGTCCTACGAGCAGTACTTC. This sequence encodes CASSLGSYEQYF.

V and J are TRBV6-6 and TRBJ1-1; D is unclear. This CDR3 is built from 16 residues. CDR1 and CDR2 from the germline V gene are MNHNY and SVGAGI (reference sequence). Trimming pared 2 bases from V and 1 base from J, leaving 14 bases between. CDR3 region: CASSYVVLGANTEAFF. The CDR3 DNA sequence: TGTGCCAGCAGTTACGTCGTGTTGGGTGCGAACACTGAAGCTTTCTTT.

The chain employs TRBV4-1 and TRBJ1-3, with unresolved D. From germline, CDR1 is MGHRA and CDR2 YSYEKL. Trimming removed 3 bases at V and 2 bases at J, with 5 bases between. The CDR3 runs to 13 residues. The CDR3 DNA reads as TGCGCCAGCAGCCAGATCCCTGGAAACACCATATATTTT. It yields the protein CASSQIPGNTIYF.

The chain links TRBV19 to TRBJ1-5; D is possibly TRBD1 (6 bases). Germline CDR1 and CDR2: LNHDA and SQIVND (reference sequence). The V gene lost 5 bases and the J gene lost 7 bases, with 15 bases spanning the gap. CDR3 size: 14 residues. The chain's CDR3 is CASSLQGGFQPQHF. The CDR3 DNA reads TGTGCCAGTAGTCTACAGGGTGGGTTCCAGCCCCAGCATTTT.

This clone was picked up a small number of times. This sequence joins TRBV9 and TRBJ1-1, with 10 bases aligning to TRBD1. The V and J ends lost 5 bases and 5 bases, in that order; junction bases with no gene match: 9. The CDR3 extends over 15 amino acids. Germline CDR1 SGDLS, CDR2 YYNGEE. CDR3 nucleotide sequence: TGTGCCAGCAGTAGACAGGGGGCGCGAGGAACTGAAGCTTTCTTT. This sequence encodes CASSRQGARGTEAFF.

The chain employs TRBV28 and TRBJ1-1; D is unclear. The V gene's germline CDR1 is MDHEN and CDR2 SYDVKM. The CDR3 has 13 amino acids. Trimming shortened V by 2 bases and J by 1 base, and 5 bases separated the two germline ends. The CDR3: CASSLLRNTEAFF. The CDR3 region has the DNA TGTGCCAGCAGTTTACTGCGGAACACTGAAGCTTTCTTT.

The rearrangement uses TRBV7-2 and TRBJ1-2; 10 bases align to TRBD1. CDR1 and CDR2 (germline): SGHTA, FQGNSA. The CDR3 spans 16 residues. Unmatched junction bases numbered 12, after V lost 7 bases and J lost 4 bases. CDR3 region: CASTISPGQGSYGYTF. DNA of the CDR3: TGTGCCAGCACGATTTCTCCGGGACAGGGGAGCTATGGCTACACCTTC.

The chain couples TRBV27 to TRBJ1-5; D gene unclear. The CDR3 spans 15 residues. In germline, CDR1 is MNHEY, CDR2 SMNVEV (reference sequence). V was clipped by 4 bases and J by 1 base, with 11 bases between them. The CDR3 region is CASSSKSGSNQPQHF. CDR3 coding DNA: TGTGCCAGCAGTTCCAAATCCGGGAGCAATCAGCCCCAGCATTTT.

This rearrangement joins TRBV19 to TRBJ1-1; a possible D gene is TRBD1 (6 bases). CDR1 and CDR2 from the germline V gene are LNHDA and SQIVND (reference sequence). V was pared by 5 bases and J by 2 bases, with 21 bases between. This CDR3 has 17 amino acids. CDR3 bases: TGTGCCAGTAGTTCGAGACTACAGGGTGCGGTTAACACTGAAGCTTTCTTT. It codes for CASSSRLQGAVNTEAFF.

This clone is categorized as hyperexpanded. DNA of the CDR3: TGTGCCAGCAGTTTATGGGGCTCAGAATTCTATGGCTACACCTTC. As protein: CASSLWGSEFYGYTF. The chain employs TRBV27 and TRBJ1-2, with a tentative D call TRBD1 (5 bases). Germline V lookup: CDR1 MNHEY, CDR2 SMNVEV (reference sequence). There are 15 residues in the CDR3. Trimming took off 1 base at V and 4 bases at J, with 13 bases between the two ends.

This chain uses TRBV30 with TRBJ1-3; the D is unclear. The germline V gene encodes CDR1 GTSNPN and CDR2 SVGIG (reference sequence). There are 11 residues in the CDR3. V was cut by 4 bases and J by 3 bases, with 4 bases left in between. The CDR3: CAWTNGNTIYF. The CDR3, as DNA: TGTGCCTGGACAAATGGAAACACCATATATTTT. The full variable domain, completed using reference TRBV30 and TRBJ1-3, is SQTIHQWPATLVQPVGSPLSLECTVEGTSNPNLYWYRQAAGRGLQLLFYSVGIGQISSEVPQNLSASRPQDRQFILSSKKLLLSDSGFYLCAWTNGNTIYFGEGSWLTVV.